Below are 25 T cell receptor beta chains sequenced from a single sample in a study of T-cell memory formation after mild COVID-19. TCRdb re-derived calls from the 5' RACE reads in MiXCR, one entry per CDR3 protein. The sample lists around 260,000 distinct CDR3 sequences; 15% to 20% were seen once. The specimen sequenced was PBMCs or a T cell subset sorted from them (not recorded which). These receptors originate from a man aged 18 to 30 who had mild COVID-19 (a few samples of this study predate the infection). Cell type and time point are not known.

This clonotype was detected only a few times. CDR3 sequence: CASSDPTSGLNEQFF. CDR3 in DNA: TGTGCCAGCAGCGATCCGACTAGCGGGCTCAATGAGCAGTTCTTC. This rearrangement joins TRBV9 to TRBJ2-1; TRBD2 aligns across 10 bases. The CDR3 totals 15 residues. Germline CDR1 reads SGDLS; CDR2 reads YYNGEE. The V gene end was trimmed by 3 bases and the J gene end by 6 bases; junction bases not matched to a gene: 6. The full variable domain, with the rest looked up from reference TRBV9 and TRBJ2-1, is DSGVTQTPKHLITATGQRVTLRCSPRSGDLSVYWYQQSLDQGLQFLIQYYNGEERAKGNILERFSAQQFPDLHSELNLSSLELGDSALYFCASSDPTSGLNEQFFGPGTRLTVL.

This clonotype showed up just a few times. The chain has TRBV4-1 and TRBJ2-2; D might be TRBD1 or TRBD2, each matching 6 bases. This CDR3 region has 16 residues. Germline lookup yields CDR1 MGHRA and CDR2 YSYEKL. The V gene lost 4 bases and the J gene lost 3 bases, with 15 bases spanning the gap. CDR3 amino acids: CASSPKGGRDTGELFF. CDR3 nucleotides: TGCGCCAGCAGCCCGAAAGGGGGGCGAGACACCGGGGAGCTGTTTTTT.

The rearrangement joins TRBV10-3 to TRBJ2-7; D uncertain. The CDR3 runs to 13 residues. Germline values: CDR1 ENHRY, CDR2 SYGVKD. V lost 4 bases, J lost 2 bases, and 9 bases lay in between. The chain's CDR3 is CAISVDNTYEQYF. CDR3 nucleotides: TGTGCCATCAGTGTAGACAATACCTACGAGCAGTACTTC.

V and J are TRBV10-3 and TRBJ2-7; TRBD1 might be the D (5 bases). CDR3 length equals 13 residues. With 6 bases removed from V and 4 bases from J, the gap between germline ends came to 13 bases. Per the germline V gene, CDR1 is ENHRY and CDR2 is SYGVKD. CDR3: CAIRGAQGYEQYF. The CDR3 coding sequence is TGTGCCATCAGAGGAGCCCAGGGTTACGAGCAGTACTTC.

This clonotype was observed a handful of times. The V gene is TRBV12-3 or TRBV12-4, the J gene TRBJ1-1, with D uncertain. The CDR3 spans 14 residues. Trimming cost V 5 bases and J 5 bases, with 15 bases left between them. In DNA, the CDR3 is TGTGCCAGCAGTCTTCGCGGGCCCAGGACTGAAGCTTTCTTT. Protein sequence: CASSLRGPRTEAFF.

The chain has TRBV5-4 and TRBJ1-2; no clear D. This CDR3 contains 13 residues. V shed 1 base and J shed 2 bases, with 6 bases lying between them. Germline V gene data show CDR1 as SGHNT and CDR2 as YYREEE (reference sequence). The CDR3 region has the DNA TGTGCCAGCAGCTTGTTGGGGAACTATGGCTACACCTTC. This codes for CASSLLGNYGYTF.

This clonotype was found a few times. This chain joins TRBV4-1 and TRBJ2-1, with D perhaps matching TRBD1 (6 bases). Trimming pared 0 bases from V and 8 bases from J, leaving 11 bases between. CDR1 is MGHRA, CDR2 YSYEKL, per germline. The CDR3 sequence is 14 residues long. The CDR3 DNA is TGCGCCAGCAGCCAAGATTCCTGGACAGATGAGCAGTTCTTC. Protein: CASSQDSWTDEQFF.

V and J are TRBV6-4 and TRBJ2-1; possible D gene TRBD1, 7 bases. The CDR3 sequence is 13 residues long. The V gene lost 4 bases and the J gene lost 7 bases, with 11 bases spanning the gap. Per the germline V gene, CDR1 is MRHNA and CDR2 is SNTAGT. This chain's CDR3 is CASSGGTVNEQFF. The CDR3 DNA reads as TGTGCCAGCAGTGGCGGGACAGTTAATGAGCAGTTCTTC.

V gene TRBV6-2 or TRBV6-3 combines with J gene TRBJ1-1, with a weak D call TRBD1 (5 bases). V lost 7 bases and J 1 base, leaving 16 bases between the germline ends. Per the germline V gene, CDR1 is MNHEY and CDR2 is SVGEGT. The CDR3 extends over 15 amino acids. The CDR3 reads CASTPPGGRNTEAFF. The CDR3 coding sequence is TGTGCCAGCACCCCCCCTGGGGGTCGGAACACTGAAGCTTTCTTT.

The V and J genes are TRBV29-1 and TRBJ1-1, with TRBD1 matching 10 bases. Germline CDR1 and CDR2: SQVTM and ANQGSEA. The CDR3 is 15 amino acids. Losses at the gene ends were 7 bases for V and 4 bases for J; bases not matched to a gene: 12. CDR3: CSAPGQGRKGTEAFF. CDR3 DNA sequence: TGCAGCGCTCCGGGACAGGGGAGGAAAGGCACTGAAGCTTTCTTT. The whole variable domain, remainder taken from reference TRBV29-1 and TRBJ1-1, is SAVISQKPSRDICQRGTSLTIQCQVDSQVTMMFWYRQQPGQSLTLIATANQGSEATYESGFVIDKFPISRPNLTFSTLTVSNMSPEDSSIYLCSAPGQGRKGTEAFFGQGTRLTVV.

J is TRBJ2-7 and V is TRBV7-8; D call uncertain. V was trimmed by 2 bases and J by 4 bases, leaving 9 bases between them. The CDR3 contains 13 residues. CDR1 and CDR2 from the germline V gene are SGHVS and FQNEAQ. CDR3 DNA sequence: TGTGCCAGCAGCTTAATCCCCCGATACGAGCAGTACGTC. Translating it yields CASSLIPRYEQYV.

The gene calls are TRBV6-5 and TRBJ2-7; unclear D gene. There are 16 residues in the CDR3. The germline V gene encodes CDR1 MNHEY and CDR2 SVGAGI. V was clipped by 0 bases and J by 2 bases, with 14 bases between them. CDR3 sequence reads: CASSYSKATFAYEQYF. CDR3 coding DNA: TGTGCCAGCAGTTACTCTAAAGCCACCTTCGCCTACGAGCAGTACTTC.

The CDR3 is CASSLLPGANQPQHF. In nucleotides, the CDR3 is TGTGCCAGCAGCTTATTACCCGGGGCCAATCAGCCCCAGCATTTT. The V gene is TRBV7-3, the J gene TRBJ1-5; D may be TRBD1 (5 bases). CDR1 and CDR2 (germline): SGHTA, FQGTGA. CDR3 length: 15 amino acids. Trimming took off 2 bases at V and 3 bases at J, with 11 bases between the two ends.

The genes are TRBV18 and TRBJ1-1; no firm D call. The germline gives CDR1 KGHSH, CDR2 LQKENI. The V end was cut by 6 bases, the J end by 8 bases, with 13 bases between. The CDR3 is 12 residues long. This CDR3 is CASSQSIREAFF. The CDR3 bases are TGTGCCAGCTCGCAGAGTATACGGGAAGCTTTCTTT. The complete variable domain, with remaining parts taken from reference TRBV18 and TRBJ1-1, reads NAGVMQNPRHLVRRRGQEARLRCSPMKGHSHVYWYRQLPEEGLKFMVYLQKENIIDESGMPKERFSAEFPKEGPSILRIQQVVRGDSAAYFCASSQSIREAFFGQGTRLTVV.

The chain has TRBV4-3 and TRBJ2-2; TRBD2 is a possible D gene (6 bases). This CDR3 comprises 16 residues. The V gene lost 2 bases and the J gene lost 1 base, with 11 bases spanning the gap. CDR1 LGHNA and CDR2 YSLEER come from the germline V gene. Here the CDR3 DNA reads TGCGCCAGCAGCCAACTCCGGGGGTGGAACACCGGGGAGCTGTTTTTT. Translated, it gives CASSQLRGWNTGELFF.

The chain is built from TRBV7-9 and TRBJ2-2; D perhaps matches TRBD2 (6 bases). Trimming stripped 2 bases from V and 5 bases from J, with 9 bases between. The V gene's germline CDR1 is SEHNR and CDR2 FQNEAQ (reference sequence). This CDR3 is built from 14 residues. The CDR3 nucleotides are TGTGCCAGCAGCTTACCCGGGAGAACCGGGGAGCTGTTTTTT. It encodes CASSLPGRTGELFF.

V and J are TRBV9 and TRBJ2-1; D call uncertain. The CDR3 is 12 residues long. Germline V CDR1 and CDR2: SGDLS, YYNGEE. Deletions cut 7 bases from V and 5 bases from J, with 10 bases between. This chain's CDR3 is CASSYGDNEQFF. As DNA, the CDR3 is TGTGCCAGCTCATACGGAGACAATGAGCAGTTCTTC.

This chain uses TRBV5-1 with TRBJ2-7; TRBD1 or TRBD2 may be the D gene (5 bases each). The CDR3 is 14 residues long. Trimming pared 0 bases from V and 2 bases from J, leaving 9 bases between. Germline V lookup: CDR1 SGHRS, CDR2 YFSETQ. CDR3 sequence reads: CASSLEPGPYEQYF. The DNA of the CDR3 is TGCGCCAGCAGCTTGGAACCGGGACCCTACGAGCAGTACTTC. Full variable domain (missing parts from reference TRBV5-1 and TRBJ2-7): KAGVTQTPRYLIKTRGQQVTLSCSPISGHRSVSWYQQTPGQGLQFLFEYFSETQRNKGNFPGRFSGRQFSNSRSEMNVSTLELGDSALYLCASSLEPGPYEQYFGPGTRLTVT.

V gene TRBV4-3 combines with J gene TRBJ2-4; D may match TRBD1 or TRBD2 (5 bases each). V gave up 1 base and J gave up 4 bases, with 11 bases separating them. CDR1 LGHNA and CDR2 YSLEER come from the germline V gene. The CDR3 contains 15 residues. DNA of the CDR3: TGCGCCAGCAGCCAAGTTCGGGACGGTAAAAACATTCAGTACTTC. Its translation: CASSQVRDGKNIQYF.

This clonotype was seen a handful of times. The genes are TRBV11-3 and TRBJ2-1; the match to TRBD2 covers 9 bases. V lost 5 bases and J lost 4; bases outside the gene matches: 6. CDR1 and CDR2 from the germline V gene are SGHNT and YENEEA. The CDR3 has 15 amino acids. CDR3 loop: CASSGGLAGYNEQFF. The CDR3 nucleotides read TGTGCCAGCAGCGGGGGGCTAGCGGGGTACAATGAGCAGTTCTTC.

This clonotype was recorded at least ten times. This chain joins TRBV5-1 and TRBJ2-1; D may match TRBD1 or TRBD2 (5 bases each). Germline CDR1 is SGHRS and CDR2 is YFSETQ. This CDR3 comprises 16 residues. With 0 bases removed from V and 3 bases from J, the gap between germline ends came to 13 bases. CDR3 region: CASSLVPGLGYNEQFF. In DNA, the CDR3 is TGCGCCAGCAGCTTGGTGCCGGGGCTTGGCTACAATGAGCAGTTCTTC.

The CDR3 DNA reads as TGTGCCAGCAGCCGAGGTGGCGGGTCGATTGATTCACCCCTCCACTTT. As protein: CASSRGGGSIDSPLHF. The chain carries TRBV6-5 and TRBJ1-6, with D hard to call. The germline V gene encodes CDR1 MNHEY and CDR2 SVGAGI. Trimming pared 6 bases from V and 8 bases from J, leaving 20 bases between. This CDR3 is 16 amino acids long.

The chain is built from TRBV6-2 or TRBV6-3 and TRBJ2-1, with TRBD2 identical over 14 bases. CDR3 size: 16 residues. CDR1 MNHEY and CDR2 SVGEGT come from the germline V gene. V shed 6 bases, J shed 10 bases, and the junction held 11 bases outside the gene matches. CDR3 in amino acids: CASRRTSGGPGKEQFF. The CDR3 bases are TGTGCCAGCAGACGGACTAGCGGGGGGCCGGGTAAGGAGCAGTTCTTC.

This clonotype was picked up a small number of times. The chain joins TRBV7-2 to TRBJ2-6, with 7 bases lining up with TRBD1. The CDR3 runs to 18 residues. Germline assignment: CDR1 SGHTA and CDR2 FQGNSA. V shed 10 bases, J shed 0 bases, and the junction held 15 bases outside the gene matches. CDR3 coding DNA: TGTGCCACCGCACAGCATATGACAGGGTTCTCTGGGGCCAACGTCCTGACTTTC. Translated, it gives CATAQHMTGFSGANVLTF.

This clonotype has more than one count but fewer than ten. The chain is built from TRBV3-1 and TRBJ1-6, with D possibly being TRBD1 (6 bases). CDR1 and CDR2 (germline): LGHDT, YNNKEL (reference sequence). CDR3 length equals 15 residues. V lost 3 bases, J lost 7 bases, and 13 bases lay in between. CDR3 protein: CASSHQGRGNSPLHF. The CDR3 DNA follows: TGTGCCAGCAGCCATCAGGGTAGGGGGAATTCACCCCTCCACTTT.